This passage covers 17 T cell receptor beta chains from one sample sequenced in a study of long-term antiretroviral therapy in people with HIV. immunoSEQ v3.0 was run at survey level. The method was immunoSEQ multiplex PCR; TCRdb's version includes in-frame clones alone and lacks a portion of them. The data contain fewer than 30,000 clones, roughly 83% of them singletons. The starting material was unsorted PBMCs, obtained 2.8 years after starting antiretroviral therapy. The source of these receptors is a man aged 30 to 39 with HIV.

The chain employs TRBV7-9 and TRBJ1-2; D is unclear. With 3 bases removed from V and 8 bases from J, the gap between germline ends came to 13 bases. Germline V gene lookup returns CDR1 SEHNR and CDR2 FQNEAQ (reference sequence). The CDR3 spans 13 residues. CDR3 nucleotide sequence: TGTGCCAGCAGCTTGAAGGGCACCTACGGCTACACCTTC. Translation: CASSLKGTYGYTF.

The V call is TRBV6-5, the J call TRBJ1-2; 12 nucleotides agree with TRBD1. Germline V gives CDR1 MNHEY, CDR2 SVGAGI. V lost 6 bases to trimming and J lost 5 bases; unmatched junction nucleotides: 7. The CDR3 runs to 15 residues. In nucleotides, the CDR3 is TGTGCCAGCAGGGAGGGACAGGGGGCGCGGTATGGCTACACCTTC. Encoded protein: CASREGQGARYGYTF.

This clone was found a few times. The V gene is TRBV7-9, the J gene TRBJ1-2; 8 bases align to TRBD1. Unmatched junction bases numbered 6, after V lost 5 bases and J lost 7 bases. CDR1 SEHNR and CDR2 FQNEAQ come from the germline V gene (reference sequence). CDR3 length: 13 residues. The CDR3 DNA is TGTGCCAGCAGCCCTAAGGACAGGGTTGGCTACACCTTC. Translating it yields CASSPKDRVGYTF.

The gene calls are TRBV9 and TRBJ2-2, with D tentatively TRBD1 (8 bases). Trimming left V 0 bases short and J 7 bases short, with 16 bases between. CDR3 length: 16 residues. Germline V CDR1 and CDR2: SGDLS, YYNGEE. As DNA, the CDR3 is TGTGCCAGCAGCGTAGGCACAGGGGGGGTAGGCGGGGAGCTGTTTTTT. Its protein is CASSVGTGGVGGELFF.

The J gene is TRBJ2-7, the V gene TRBV7-9; 9 bases align to TRBD1. Germline CDR1 and CDR2: SEHNR and FQNEAQ (reference sequence). The trim removed 5 bases at V and 6 bases at J, leaving 8 bases unmatched. This CDR3 has 14 amino acids. CDR3 sequence (DNA): TGTGCCAGCAGCCCCCGGGACAGGGCTTTCGAGCAGTACTTC. It encodes CASSPRDRAFEQYF.

The chain combines TRBV11-2 with TRBJ2-1; 11 nucleotides agree with TRBD2. V shed 3 bases and J 9 bases; nucleotides not matched to a gene: 10. Germline values: CDR1 SGHAT, CDR2 FQNNGV. The CDR3 is 16 amino acids. The CDR3 DNA reads as TGTGCCAGCAGCTTGGTTAGCGGGAGGGCCGGAGCTGAGCAGTTCTTC. This encodes CASSLVSGRAGAEQFF.

V usage is TRBV6-5 and J usage is TRBJ1-1; no clear D gene. Germline loops: CDR1 MNHEY, CDR2 SVGAGI. This CDR3 has 13 amino acids. V was cut by 7 bases and J by 0 bases, with 9 bases left in between. The CDR3 loop reads CASTSDMNTEAFF. CDR3 bases: TGTGCCAGCACCTCCGACATGAACACTGAAGCTTTCTTT.

The CDR3 bases are TGTGCCAGCAGTACGTGGGGGGACACTGAAGCTTTCTTT. Encoded protein: CASSTWGDTEAFF. The chain uses TRBV25-1 and TRBJ1-1; D is perhaps TRBD1 (5 bases). Trimming cost V 5 bases and J 3 bases, with 10 bases left between them. This CDR3 region has 13 residues. Germline V gene sequence: CDR1 MGHDK, CDR2 SYGVNS.

This rearrangement joins TRBV20-1 to TRBJ2-3; no reliable D call. Germline CDR1 and CDR2: DFQATT and SNEGSKA (reference sequence). Trimming shortened V by 8 bases and J by 4 bases, and 10 bases separated the two germline ends. The CDR3 sequence is 11 residues long. This CDR3 reads CSLLVADTQYF. The CDR3 coding sequence is TGCAGTTTACTCGTGGCAGATACGCAGTATTTT.

This clone appeared once. The J gene is TRBJ1-1, the V gene TRBV11-3; 10 bases agree with TRBD1. Germline lookup yields CDR1 SGHNT and CDR2 YENEEA. The CDR3 is 14 amino acids. Trimming at V came to 5 bases and at J to 4 bases, leaving 4 bases not matched to a gene. The CDR3 DNA reads TGTGCCAGCAGCCAGGGACAGGGGTTCACTGAAGCTTTCTTT. It yields the protein CASSQGQGFTEAFF.

The rearrangement links TRBV7-9 to TRBJ2-1; 9 bases are a match to TRBD1. The CDR3 is 15 residues long. The germline CDR1 and CDR2 sequences are SEHNR and FQNEAQ (reference sequence). V shed 2 bases, J shed 4 bases, and the junction held 3 bases outside the gene matches. The CDR3 spells CASSLIQGAYNEQFF. As DNA, the CDR3 is TGTGCCAGCAGCTTAATACAGGGGGCGTACAATGAGCAGTTCTTC.

The gene calls are TRBV6-6 and TRBJ1-2; TRBD1 aligns across 7 bases. The CDR3 totals 15 residues. Germline V gene data show CDR1 as MNHNY and CDR2 as SVGAGI (reference sequence). Trimming took 4 bases from V and 6 from J; bases not matched to a gene: 11. The DNA for the CDR3 is TGTGCCAGCAGTTTGGGACAGAAACCCACTAATGGCTACACCTTC. This sequence encodes CASSLGQKPTNGYTF.

The chain joins TRBV6-4 to TRBJ2-5; perhaps D is TRBD1 or TRBD2 (6 bases each). Germline CDR1 MRHNA, CDR2 SNTAGT. Trimming removed 6 bases from V and 5 bases from J, with 13 bases in between. The length of the CDR3 is 13 residues. CDR3 sequence (DNA): TGTGCCAGCAGCCCCACAGGGAGGGAGACCCAGTACTTC. This gives the protein CASSPTGRETQYF.

A few counts support this clone. This rearrangement joins TRBV30 to TRBJ1-1, with 7 bases fitting TRBD1. The V and J ends lost 3 bases and 0 bases, in that order; junction bases with no gene match: 1. This CDR3 has 13 amino acids. Per the germline V gene, CDR1 is GTSNPN and CDR2 is SVGIG (reference sequence). This CDR3 is CAWRGQLNTEAFF. The CDR3, as DNA: TGTGCCTGGAGGGGACAGTTGAACACTGAAGCTTTCTTT.

V usage is TRBV9 and J usage is TRBJ2-5, with D possibly being TRBD1 or TRBD2 (5 bases each). Germline V gene sequence: CDR1 SGDLS, CDR2 YYNGEE. This CDR3 has 15 residues. V gave up 4 bases and J gave up 2 bases, with 15 bases separating them. The CDR3 DNA sequence: TGTGCCAGCAGCCCGGATTGGGGCGGGCAAGAGACCCAGTACTTC. Translation: CASSPDWGGQETQYF.

CDR3 DNA: TGTGCCAGCAGGAACAGGGTGGGCACTGAAGCTTTCTTT. Protein sequence: CASRNRVGTEAFF. This chain connects TRBV2 to TRBJ1-1; D possibly corresponds to TRBD1 (6 bases). The CDR3 is 13 amino acids. V lost 6 bases to trimming and J lost 4 bases, with 12 bases between them. Germline CDR1 is SNHLY and CDR2 is FYNNEI.

This clone has only a few counts. This rearrangement joins TRBV2 to TRBJ2-2, with TRBD1 matching over 7 bases. V lost 6 bases, J lost 3 bases, and 4 bases stayed unmatched. The CDR3 runs to 14 residues. The germline CDR1 and CDR2 sequences are SNHLY and FYNNEI. For the CDR3, the DNA is TGTGCCAGCAGAGGGGGCGTGGACACCGGGGAGCTGTTTTTT. This gives the protein CASRGGVDTGELFF.